This paragraph reports one TCR beta chain. The junction had 8 bases not matched to a gene; V was cut back by 8 bases and J by 11 bases. This CDR3 spans 11 amino acids. Germline lookup yields CDR1 SNHLY and CDR2 FYNNEI. This record belongs to a study of T cells in Graves' hyperthyroidism and ophthalmopathy. Amplified TCR beta CDR3 regions derived from RNA transcripts. In the first-round RT-PCR of the TCR CDR3, the HTBI primer set was used. MiXCR was run by TCRdb on the multiplex PCR reads, yielding one entry per CDR3 protein. The profile shows a few hundred thousand distinct CDR3 sequences, under 20% of them singletons.

The V gene is TRBV2, the J gene TRBJ1-1, with 7 bases that match TRBD1. This clonotype was obtained from a man younger than 35 with Graves' ophthalmopathy. The sample was blood. CDR3 loop: CASRREGAAFF. The CDR3 region has the DNA TGTGCCAGCCGCAGGGAGGGGGCGGCTTTCTTT.